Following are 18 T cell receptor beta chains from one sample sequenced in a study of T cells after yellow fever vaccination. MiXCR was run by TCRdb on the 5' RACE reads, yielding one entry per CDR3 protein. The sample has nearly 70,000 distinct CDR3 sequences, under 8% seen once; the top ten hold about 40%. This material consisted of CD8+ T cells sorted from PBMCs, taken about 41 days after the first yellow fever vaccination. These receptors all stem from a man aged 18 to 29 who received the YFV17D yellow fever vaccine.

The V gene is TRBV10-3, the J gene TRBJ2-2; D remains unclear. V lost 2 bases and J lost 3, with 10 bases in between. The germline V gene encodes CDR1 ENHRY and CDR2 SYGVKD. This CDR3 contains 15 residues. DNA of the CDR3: TGTGCCATCAGTGAGATTGGGGAAGACACCGGGGAGCTGTTTTTT. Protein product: CAISEIGEDTGELFF.

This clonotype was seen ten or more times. CDR3 sequence: CASSPPGLAGGRVSTDTQYF. CDR3 bases: TGTGCCAGCAGCCCCCCGGGACTAGCGGGGGGGCGGGTAAGCACAGATACGCAGTATTTT. The J gene is TRBJ2-3, the V gene TRBV3-1; TRBD2 matches at 16 bases. The V gene end was trimmed by 4 bases and the J gene end by 0 bases; junction bases not matched to a gene: 10. The germline V gene has CDR1 LGHDT and CDR2 YNNKEL (reference sequence). CDR3 size: 20 residues.

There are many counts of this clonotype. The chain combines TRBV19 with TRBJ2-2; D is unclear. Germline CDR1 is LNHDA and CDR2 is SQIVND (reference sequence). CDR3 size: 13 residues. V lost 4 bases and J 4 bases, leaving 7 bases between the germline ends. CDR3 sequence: CASSRVPTGELFF. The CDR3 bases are TGTGCCAGTAGTAGGGTCCCCACCGGGGAGCTGTTTTTT.

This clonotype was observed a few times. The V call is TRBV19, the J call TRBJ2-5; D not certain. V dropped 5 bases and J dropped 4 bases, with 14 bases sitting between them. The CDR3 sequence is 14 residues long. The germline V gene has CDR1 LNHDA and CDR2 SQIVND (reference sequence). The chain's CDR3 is CASSPFGTGETQYF. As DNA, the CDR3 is TGTGCCAGTAGTCCCTTTGGTACCGGAGAGACCCAGTACTTC.

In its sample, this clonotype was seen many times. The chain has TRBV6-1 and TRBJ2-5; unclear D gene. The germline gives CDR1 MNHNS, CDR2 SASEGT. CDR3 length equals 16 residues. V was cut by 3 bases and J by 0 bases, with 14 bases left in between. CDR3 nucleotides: TGTGCCAGCAGTGAGGGCAGACCATCGTACCAAGAGACCCAGTACTTC. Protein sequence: CASSEGRPSYQETQYF.

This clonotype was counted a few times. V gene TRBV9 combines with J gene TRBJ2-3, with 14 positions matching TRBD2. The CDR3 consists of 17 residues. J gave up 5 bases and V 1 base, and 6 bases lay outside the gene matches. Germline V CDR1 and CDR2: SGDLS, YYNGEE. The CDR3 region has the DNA TGTGCCAGCAGCGTACCCCGACTAGCGGGGGGGGGAGATACGCAGTATTTT. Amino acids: CASSVPRLAGGGDTQYF.

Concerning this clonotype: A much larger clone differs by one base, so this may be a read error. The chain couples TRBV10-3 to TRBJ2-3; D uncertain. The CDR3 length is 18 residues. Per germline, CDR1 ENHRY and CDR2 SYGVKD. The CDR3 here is CAISKSSTSLTYTDTQYF. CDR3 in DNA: TGTGCCATCAGTAAGTCGTCCACCTCACTGACCTACACAGATACGCAGTATTTT.

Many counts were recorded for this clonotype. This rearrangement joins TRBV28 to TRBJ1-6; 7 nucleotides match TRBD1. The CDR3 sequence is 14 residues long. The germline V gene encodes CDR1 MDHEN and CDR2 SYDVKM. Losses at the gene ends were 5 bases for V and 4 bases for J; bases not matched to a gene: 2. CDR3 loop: CASSPGQYNSPLHF. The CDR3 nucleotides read TGTGCCAGCAGTCCGGGACAGTATAATTCACCCCTCCACTTT.

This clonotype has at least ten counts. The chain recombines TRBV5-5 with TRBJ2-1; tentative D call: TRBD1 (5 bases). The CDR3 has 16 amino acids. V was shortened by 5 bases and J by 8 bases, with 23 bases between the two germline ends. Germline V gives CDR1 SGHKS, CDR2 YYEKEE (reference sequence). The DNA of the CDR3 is TGTGCCAGCAGATTGCCCCCGCAGGGTCCTCGGCATGAGCAGTTCTTC. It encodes CASRLPPQGPRHEQFF. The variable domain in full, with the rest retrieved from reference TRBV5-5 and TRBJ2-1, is DAGVTQSPTHLIKTRGQQVTLRCSPISGHKSVSWYQQVLGQGPQFIFQYYEKEERGRGNFPDRFSARQFPNYSSELNVNALLLGDSALYLCASRLPPQGPRHEQFFGPGTRLTVL.

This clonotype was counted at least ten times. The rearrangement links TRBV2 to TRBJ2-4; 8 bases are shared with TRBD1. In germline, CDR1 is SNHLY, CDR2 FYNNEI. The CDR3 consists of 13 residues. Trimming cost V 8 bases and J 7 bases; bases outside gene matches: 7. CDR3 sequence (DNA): TGTGCCAGCCTGGACAGGGCGGTCAACATTCAGTACTTC. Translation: CASLDRAVNIQYF.

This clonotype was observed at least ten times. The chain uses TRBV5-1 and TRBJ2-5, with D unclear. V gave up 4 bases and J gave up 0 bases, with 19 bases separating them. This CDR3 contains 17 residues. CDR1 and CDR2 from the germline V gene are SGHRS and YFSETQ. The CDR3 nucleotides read TGCGCCAGCAGCCCCCCGACGGACCGGTGGTACCAAGAGACCCAGTACTTC. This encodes CASSPPTDRWYQETQYF.

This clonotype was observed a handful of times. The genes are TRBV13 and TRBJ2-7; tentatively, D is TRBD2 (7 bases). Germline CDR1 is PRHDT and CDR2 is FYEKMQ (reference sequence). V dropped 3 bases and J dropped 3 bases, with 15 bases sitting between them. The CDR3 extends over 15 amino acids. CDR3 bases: TGTGCCAGCAGCTTGGGGCGGGGGCCCCTCTACGAGCAGTACTTC. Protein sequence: CASSLGRGPLYEQYF.

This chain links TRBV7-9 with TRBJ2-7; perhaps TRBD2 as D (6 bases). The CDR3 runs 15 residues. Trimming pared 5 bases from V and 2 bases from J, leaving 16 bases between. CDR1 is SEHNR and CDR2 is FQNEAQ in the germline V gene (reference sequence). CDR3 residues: CASSGGLSSPYEQYF. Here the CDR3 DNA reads TGTGCCAGCAGCGGGGGACTTTCGTCTCCCTACGAGCAGTACTTC.

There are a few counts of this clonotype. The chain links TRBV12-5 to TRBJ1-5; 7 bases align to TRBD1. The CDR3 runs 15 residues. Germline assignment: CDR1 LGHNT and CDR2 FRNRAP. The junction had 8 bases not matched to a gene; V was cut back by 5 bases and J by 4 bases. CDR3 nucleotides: TGTGCTAGTGGTGCGAGCCGGGACAGAAATCAGCCCCAGCATTTT. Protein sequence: CASGASRDRNQPQHF.

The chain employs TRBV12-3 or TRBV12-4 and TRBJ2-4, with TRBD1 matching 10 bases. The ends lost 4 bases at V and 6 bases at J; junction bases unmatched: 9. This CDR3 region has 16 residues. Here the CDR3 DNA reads TGTGCCAGCAGTTGGGCTCGGGGACAGGGGATAAACATTCAGTACTTC. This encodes CASSWARGQGINIQYF.

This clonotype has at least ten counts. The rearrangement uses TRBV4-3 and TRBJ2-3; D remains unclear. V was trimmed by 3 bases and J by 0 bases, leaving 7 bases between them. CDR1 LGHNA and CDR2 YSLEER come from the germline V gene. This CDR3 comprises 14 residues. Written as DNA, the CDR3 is TGCGCCAGCAGCCAGGATCCTAGCACAGATACGCAGTATTTT. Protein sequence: CASSQDPSTDTQYF.

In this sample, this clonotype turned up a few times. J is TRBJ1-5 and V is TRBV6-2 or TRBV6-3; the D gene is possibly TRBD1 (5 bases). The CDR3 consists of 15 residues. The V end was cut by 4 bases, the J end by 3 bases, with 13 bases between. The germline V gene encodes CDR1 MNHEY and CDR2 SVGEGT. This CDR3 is CASSLVGGDNQPQHF. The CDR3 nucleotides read TGTGCCAGCAGTTTGGTCGGGGGAGACAATCAGCCCCAGCATTTT.

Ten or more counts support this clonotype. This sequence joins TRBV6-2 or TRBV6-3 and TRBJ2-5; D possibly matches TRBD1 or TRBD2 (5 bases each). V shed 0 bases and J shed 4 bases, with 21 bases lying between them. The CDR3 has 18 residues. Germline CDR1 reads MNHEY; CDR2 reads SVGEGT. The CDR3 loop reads CASSYSKKDEGMGETQYF. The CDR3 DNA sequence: TGTGCCAGCAGTTACTCGAAAAAGGACGAGGGGATGGGAGAGACCCAGTACTTC.